This T cell receptor (beta chain) derives from a study of shared clonotypes between healthy human individuals. This CDR3 region has 17 residues. The germline V gene has CDR1 LNHDA and CDR2 SQIVND (reference sequence). The ends lost 7 bases at V and 4 bases at J; junction bases unmatched: 15. Sequencing was performed with immunoSEQ multiplex PCR; in TCRdb, only in-frame clones are kept and a portion is missing. The table records around 2,000,000 clones, about 92% of them present only once. Terminally differentiated effector memory CD45RA+ cells were left out of the naive CD8 fraction, which was CD45RO-negative and positively selected for CCR7.

Sequencing was done on a sample of naive CD8+ T cells from PBMCs. This sequence joins TRBV19 and TRBJ2-1; 8 nucleotides match TRBD2. The TCR comes from a man younger than 35 in good health. Some clones in this sample may be carry-over from other donors' samples. CDR3 sequence (DNA): TGTGCCAGTACCTCTCGGGGTAGCGGGAATTTTTACAATGAGCAGTTCTTC. Translating gives CASTSRGSGNFYNEQFF.